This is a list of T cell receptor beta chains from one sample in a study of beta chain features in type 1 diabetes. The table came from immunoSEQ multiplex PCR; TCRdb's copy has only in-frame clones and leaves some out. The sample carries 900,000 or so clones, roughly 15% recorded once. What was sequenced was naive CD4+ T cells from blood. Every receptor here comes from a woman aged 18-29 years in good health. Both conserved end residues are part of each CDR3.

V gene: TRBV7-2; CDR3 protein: CASSLTPPSDGEGDTQYF
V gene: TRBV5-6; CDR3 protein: CASSKRDGQETQYF
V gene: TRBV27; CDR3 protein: CASSFTGNLMFTGELFF
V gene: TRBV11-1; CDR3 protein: CASSLRLAGAGELFF
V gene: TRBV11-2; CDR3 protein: CASSVSGRAVYNEQFF
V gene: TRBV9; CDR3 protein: CASSVGPGAQFF
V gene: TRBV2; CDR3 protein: CASSAQGSYNEQFF
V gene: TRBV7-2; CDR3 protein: CASSLDPGYLSQHF
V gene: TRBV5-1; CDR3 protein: CASSLVKLASSTDTQYF
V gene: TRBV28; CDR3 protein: CASSLGVSYEQYF
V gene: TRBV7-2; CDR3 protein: CASRIQGANQPQHF
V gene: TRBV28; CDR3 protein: CASSSGDGNYGYTF
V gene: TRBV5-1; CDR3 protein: CASSLPLTGVGAPDTQYF
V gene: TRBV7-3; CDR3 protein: CASSSHLGSTTGELFF
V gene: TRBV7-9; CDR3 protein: CASSGRVSGMEKLFF
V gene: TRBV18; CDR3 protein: CASLETQYF